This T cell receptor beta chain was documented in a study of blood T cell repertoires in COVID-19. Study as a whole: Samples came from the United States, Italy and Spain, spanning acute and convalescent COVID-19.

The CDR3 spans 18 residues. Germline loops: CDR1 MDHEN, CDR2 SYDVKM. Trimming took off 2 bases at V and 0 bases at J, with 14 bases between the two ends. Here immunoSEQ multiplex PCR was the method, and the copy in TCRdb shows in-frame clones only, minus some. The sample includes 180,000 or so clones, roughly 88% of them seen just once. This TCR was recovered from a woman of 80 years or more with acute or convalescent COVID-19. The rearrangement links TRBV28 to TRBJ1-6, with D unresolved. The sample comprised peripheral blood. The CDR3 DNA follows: TGTGCCAGCAGTTTAACGACGGCCCACAGCTCCTATAATTCACCCCTCCACTTT. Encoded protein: CASSLTTAHSSYNSPLHF.